The 20 T cell receptor beta chains in this list originate from one sample, sequenced in a study of T-cell reconstitution after alpha-beta-depleted transplantation in children. Construction of the TCRbeta library involved unique molecular identifiers. TCRdb re-derived calls from the PCR reads in MiXCR, one entry per CDR3 protein. The sample gives around 800,000 distinct CDR3 sequences, around 17% of which show up once; 5% is in the top ten. The specimen was PBMCs, mostly from graft donor cells, collected 360 days after TCRalphabeta/CD19-depleted stem cell transplant. These receptors were collected from a male patient under 18 who had a stem cell transplant for acute lymphoblastic leukemia, so the T cells may come from the graft donor.

This clonotype appeared many times. The J gene is TRBJ2-1, the V gene TRBV12-3 or TRBV12-4; D is uncertain. The germline V and J ends were trimmed by 3 bases and 4 bases, with 10 bases remaining between them. The CDR3 is 14 amino acids. CDR3 amino acids: CASSLVGLYNEQFF. In nucleotides, the CDR3 is TGTGCCAGCAGTTTGGTCGGTCTATACAATGAGCAGTTCTTC.

There are a few counts of this clonotype. The V and J genes are TRBV6-1 and TRBJ2-3, with D perhaps matching TRBD2 (5 bases). The CDR3 loop spans 16 amino acids. Between the trimmed V and J ends, which lost 0 bases and 3 bases, there was a span of 13 bases. CDR1 MNHNS and CDR2 SASEGT come from the germline V gene. The CDR3 region is CASSEAGQAGTDTQYF. DNA of the CDR3: TGTGCCAGCAGTGAAGCGGGCCAGGCGGGTACAGATACGCAGTATTTT.

CDR3 residues: CASSGTQTYQETQYF. The CDR3 nucleotides read TGTGCCAGCAGCGGAACTCAGACGTACCAAGAGACCCAGTACTTC. The chain uses TRBV9 and TRBJ2-5; no reliable D call. The CDR3 is 15 amino acids. Germline CDR1 reads SGDLS; CDR2 reads YYNGEE. V dropped 3 bases and J dropped 0 bases, with 12 bases sitting between them. The full variable domain, with the rest looked up from reference TRBV9 and TRBJ2-5, is DSGVTQTPKHLITATGQRVTLRCSPRSGDLSVYWYQQSLDQGLQFLIQYYNGEERAKGNILERFSAQQFPDLHSELNLSSLELGDSALYFCASSGTQTYQETQYFGPGTRLLVL.

This clonotype appeared many times. The V call is TRBV5-1, the J call TRBJ1-1, with D possibly being TRBD1 (5 bases). The CDR3 is made up of 14 amino acids. Germline CDR1 is SGHRS and CDR2 is YFSETQ. Trimming left V 2 bases short and J 1 base short, with 9 bases between. The CDR3 protein is CASSFRDSNTEAFF. CDR3 DNA: TGCGCCAGCAGCTTCAGGGACTCGAACACTGAAGCTTTCTTT.

This clonotype has only one observation. The rearrangement joins TRBV3-1 to TRBJ1-1; possible D gene TRBD1, 5 bases. The CDR3 sequence is 12 residues long. The germline V gene has CDR1 LGHDT and CDR2 YNNKEL (reference sequence). V was pared by 10 bases and J by 5 bases, with 14 bases between. The CDR3 sequence is CATNSRGTEAFF. CDR3 DNA: TGTGCCACCAACTCACGGGGGACTGAAGCTTTCTTT.

V and J are TRBV6-1 and TRBJ2-1; no clear D. Trimming took 2 bases from V and 0 from J, leaving 11 bases between them. This CDR3 spans 16 amino acids. In germline, CDR1 is MNHNS, CDR2 SASEGT. CDR3 in amino acids: CASSEPSVSSYNEQFF. For the CDR3, the DNA is TGTGCCAGCAGTGAACCCTCGGTGAGCTCCTACAATGAGCAGTTCTTC.

This sequence joins TRBV29-1 and TRBJ2-7, with D uncertain. From germline, CDR1 is SQVTM and CDR2 ANQGSEA. This CDR3 has 10 residues. V was trimmed by 4 bases and J by 5 bases, leaving 6 bases between them. This CDR3 reads CSVVKDEQYF. CDR3 nucleotides: TGCAGCGTTGTGAAAGACGAGCAGTACTTC.

The chain combines TRBV10-3 with TRBJ2-5; D gene unclear. The ends were cut back, 2 bases at V and 5 bases at J, with 9 bases in the middle. This CDR3 has 13 residues. Germline CDR1 reads ENHRY; CDR2 reads SYGVKD. The CDR3 bases are TGTGCCATCAGTGAGACCCAAGCGGAGACCCAGTACTTC. Translated: CAISETQAETQYF.

This chain uses TRBV25-1 with TRBJ2-1; 7 bases agree with TRBD2. V dropped 1 base and J dropped 2; count of bases not matched to a gene: 8. The germline CDR1 and CDR2 sequences are MGHDK and SYGVNS. The CDR3 runs 17 residues. The CDR3 coding sequence is TGTGCCAGCAGTGAATGGTCTAGCGGACCAACCTACAATGAGCAGTTCTTC. This gives the protein CASSEWSSGPTYNEQFF.

This clonotype was detected many times. The genes are TRBV9 and TRBJ2-4; 9 bases line up with TRBD1. This CDR3 comprises 16 residues. The trim removed 3 bases at V and 2 bases at J, leaving 6 bases unmatched. Germline V gives CDR1 SGDLS, CDR2 YYNGEE. CDR3 loop: CASSGPGQGTKNIQYF. CDR3 coding DNA: TGTGCCAGCAGCGGACCGGGACAGGGAACCAAAAACATTCAGTACTTC.

V usage is TRBV29-1 and J usage is TRBJ2-1; maybe TRBD2 (5 bases). Germline CDR1 and CDR2: SQVTM and ANQGSEA. V was clipped by 1 base and J by 1 base, with 11 bases between them. The CDR3 loop spans 15 amino acids. CDR3 nucleotides: TGCAGCGTTGAAGGTCGGGAACCTTCCTACAATGAGCAGTTCTTC. The encoded protein is CSVEGREPSYNEQFF.

This clonotype has more than one count but fewer than ten. This rearrangement joins TRBV12-3 or TRBV12-4 to TRBJ2-4; D may be TRBD2 (7 bases). The CDR3 runs to 17 residues. Trimming removed 8 bases from V and 0 bases from J, with 20 bases in between. CDR3 sequence reads: CASQGRASVLAKNIQYF. The DNA of the CDR3 is TGTGCCAGCCAGGGGAGGGCCTCGGTACTAGCCAAAAACATTCAGTACTTC.

The CDR3 here is CATAPGTSKNIQYF. The DNA of the CDR3 is TGTGCCACCGCTCCCGGGACGTCCAAAAACATTCAGTACTTC. The chain carries TRBV24-1 and TRBJ2-4, with D perhaps assigned TRBD1 or TRBD2 (5 bases each). Trimming took 9 bases from V and 2 from J, leaving 13 bases between them. Germline CDR1 KGHDR, CDR2 SFDVKD. The CDR3 extends over 14 amino acids.

The gene calls are TRBV28 and TRBJ2-3; D is perhaps TRBD1 or TRBD2 (5 bases each). Per the germline V gene, CDR1 is MDHEN and CDR2 is SYDVKM. Trimming cost V 9 bases and J 4 bases, with 26 bases left between them. The CDR3 loop spans 17 amino acids. CDR3 DNA: TGTGCCAGTAGATTACCCCGGGGCACCCCCGCAGCAGATACGCAGTATTTT. Translating gives CASRLPRGTPAADTQYF. Based on the CDR3 plus reference TRBV28 and TRBJ2-3, the full variable domain is DVKVTQSSRYLVKRTGEKVFLECVQDMDHENMFWYRQDPGLGLRLIYFSYDVKMKEKGDIPEGYSVSREKKERFSLILESASTNQTSMYLCASRLPRGTPAADTQYFGPGTRLTVL.

The chain couples TRBV6-1 to TRBJ2-7; 7 bases agree with TRBD2. The CDR3 is made up of 15 amino acids. Germline V gene data show CDR1 as MNHNS and CDR2 as SASEGT. Germline trimming cut 6 bases from V and 7 bases from J; bases unmatched to any gene: 15. The CDR3 region is CASRPGTTQGREQYF. The CDR3, as DNA: TGTGCCAGCAGACCCGGGACTACCCAAGGGAGGGAGCAGTACTTC.

This clonotype has only one observation. The rearrangement uses TRBV4-2 and TRBJ2-3; 7 nucleotides align to TRBD2. V lost 1 base and J lost 9; bases outside the gene matches: 7. The germline V gene encodes CDR1 LGHNA and CDR2 YNFKEQ. The CDR3 consists of 14 residues. CDR3 DNA sequence: TGTGCCAGCAGCCAAGGAGACGTAGCGGGCACGCAGTATTTT. Translating gives CASSQGDVAGTQYF.

This clonotype was seen only a few times. The chain carries TRBV7-3 and TRBJ2-7; unclear D gene. This CDR3 comprises 14 residues. V lost 3 bases, J lost 0 bases, and 9 bases lay in between. The germline CDR1 and CDR2 sequences are SGHTA and FQGTGA. Written as DNA, the CDR3 is TGTGCCAGCAGCTTTATGGGCAGCTCCTACGAGCAGTACTTC. Amino acids: CASSFMGSSYEQYF. The full variable domain, in which reference TRBV7-3 and TRBJ2-7 provide the parts outside the CDR3, is GAGVSQTPSNKVTEKGKYVELRCDPISGHTALYWYRQSLGQGPEFLIYFQGTGAADDSGLPNDRFFAVRPEGSVSTLKIQRTERGDSAVYLCASSFMGSSYEQYFGPGTRLTVT.

At least ten counts were recorded for this clonotype. The chain joins TRBV12-3 or TRBV12-4 to TRBJ1-1; possibly TRBD1 for D (5 bases). The CDR3 consists of 14 residues. The V gene lost 8 bases and the J gene lost 5 bases, with 18 bases spanning the gap. CDR3 coding DNA: TGTGCCAGCGCCCACAGGAGGTCGGGAACTGAAGCTTTCTTT. This codes for CASAHRRSGTEAFF.

This clonotype was observed many times. The chain links TRBV9 to TRBJ1-1; no reliable D call. The germline gives CDR1 SGDLS, CDR2 YYNGEE. The CDR3 consists of 15 residues. The V end was cut by 4 bases, the J end by 1 base, with 14 bases between. For the CDR3, the DNA is TGTGCCAGCAGCCCGTCGAGGGCAACGAACACTGAAGCTTTCTTT. This codes for CASSPSRATNTEAFF.

The V gene is TRBV7-9, the J gene TRBJ1-1, with 7 bases identical to TRBD1. The junction had 8 bases not matched to a gene; V was cut back by 3 bases and J by 1 base. CDR1 SEHNR and CDR2 FQNEAQ come from the germline V gene (reference sequence). This CDR3 has 16 residues. The CDR3 region has the DNA TGTGCCAGCAGCTTCGACAGGGCCCTTTGGAACACTGAAGCTTTCTTT. As protein: CASSFDRALWNTEAFF. Full variable domain (rest looked up from reference TRBV7-9 and TRBJ1-1): DTGVSQNPRHKITKRGQNVTFRCDPISEHNRLYWYRQTLGQGPEFLTYFQNEAQLEKSRLLSDRFSAERPKGSFSTLEIQRTEQGDSAMYLCASSFDRALWNTEAFFGQGTRLTVV.